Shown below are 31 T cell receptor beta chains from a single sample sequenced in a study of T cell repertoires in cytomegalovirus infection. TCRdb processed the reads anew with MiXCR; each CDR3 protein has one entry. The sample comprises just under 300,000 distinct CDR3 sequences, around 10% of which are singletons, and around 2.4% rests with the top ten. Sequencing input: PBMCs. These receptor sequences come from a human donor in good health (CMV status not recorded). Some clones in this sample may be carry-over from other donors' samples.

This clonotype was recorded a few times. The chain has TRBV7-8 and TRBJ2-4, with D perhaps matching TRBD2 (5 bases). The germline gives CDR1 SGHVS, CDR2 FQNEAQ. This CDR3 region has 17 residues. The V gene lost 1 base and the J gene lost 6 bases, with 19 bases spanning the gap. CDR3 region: CASSLGLSGSRGNIQYF. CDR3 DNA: TGTGCCAGCAGCTTAGGCCTTTCCGGCTCTCGGGGAAACATTCAGTACTTC.

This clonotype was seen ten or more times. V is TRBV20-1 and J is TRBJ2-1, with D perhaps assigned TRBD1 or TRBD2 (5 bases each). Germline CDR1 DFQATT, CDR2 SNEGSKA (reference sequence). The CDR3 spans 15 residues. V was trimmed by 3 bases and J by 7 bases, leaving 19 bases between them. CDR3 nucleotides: TGCAGTGCTAGGGAGAGGGGTTCTGTGGGGAATGAGCAGTTCTTC. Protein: CSARERGSVGNEQFF.

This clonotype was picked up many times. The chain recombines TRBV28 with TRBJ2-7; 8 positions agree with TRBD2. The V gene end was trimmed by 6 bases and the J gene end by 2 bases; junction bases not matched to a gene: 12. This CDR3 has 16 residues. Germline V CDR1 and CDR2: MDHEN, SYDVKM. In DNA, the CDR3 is TGTGCCAGCAGCCCCTCGGGGGGGCCCCTGGCCTACGAGCAGTACGTC. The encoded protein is CASSPSGGPLAYEQYV.

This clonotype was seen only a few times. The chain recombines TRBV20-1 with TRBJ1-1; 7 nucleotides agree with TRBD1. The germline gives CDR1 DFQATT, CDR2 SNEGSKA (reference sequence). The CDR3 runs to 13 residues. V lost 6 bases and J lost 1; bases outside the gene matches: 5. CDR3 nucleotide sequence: TGCAGTGCAGTCAGGGGGGGGAACACTGAAGCTTTCTTT. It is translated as CSAVRGGNTEAFF.

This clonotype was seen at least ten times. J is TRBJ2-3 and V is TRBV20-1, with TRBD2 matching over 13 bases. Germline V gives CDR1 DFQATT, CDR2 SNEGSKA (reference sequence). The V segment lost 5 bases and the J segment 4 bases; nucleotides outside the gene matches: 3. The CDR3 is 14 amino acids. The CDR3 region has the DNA TGCAGTGCTGGGACTAGCGGGGTGTCAGATACGCAGTATTTT. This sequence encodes CSAGTSGVSDTQYF.

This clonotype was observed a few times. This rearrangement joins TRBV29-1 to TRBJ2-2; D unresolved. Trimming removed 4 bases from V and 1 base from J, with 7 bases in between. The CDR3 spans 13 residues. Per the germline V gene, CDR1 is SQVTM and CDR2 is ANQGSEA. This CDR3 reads CSVVVGNTGELFF. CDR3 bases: TGCAGCGTTGTGGTGGGGAACACCGGGGAGCTGTTTTTT.

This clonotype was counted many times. DNA of the CDR3: TGTGCCAGCGCGACAGGGGGTGAGCAGCCCCAGCATTTT. The encoded protein is CASATGGEQPQHF. The V gene is TRBV6-2 or TRBV6-3, the J gene TRBJ1-5, with 9 bases aligning to TRBD1. Trimming at V came to 8 bases and at J to 7 bases, leaving 6 bases not matched to a gene. Germline CDR1 and CDR2: MNHEY and SVGEGT. This CDR3 is built from 13 residues.

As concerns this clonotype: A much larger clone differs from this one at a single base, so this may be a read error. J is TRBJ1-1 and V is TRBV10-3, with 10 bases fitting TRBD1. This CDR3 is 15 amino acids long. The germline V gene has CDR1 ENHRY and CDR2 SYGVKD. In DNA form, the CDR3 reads TGTACCATCAGTGAGTCTGGGACAGGGGCCACTGAAGCTTTCTTT. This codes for CTISESGTGATEAFF.

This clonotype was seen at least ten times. The CDR3 loop is CSARYGQKGLYGYTF. The DNA of the CDR3 is TGCAGTGCTAGATACGGACAGAAGGGCCTCTATGGCTACACCTTC. This chain uses TRBV20-1 with TRBJ1-2; TRBD1 is a possible D gene (6 bases). Trimming stripped 2 bases from V and 4 bases from J, with 17 bases between. CDR3 length: 15 residues. Germline V gives CDR1 DFQATT, CDR2 SNEGSKA (reference sequence).

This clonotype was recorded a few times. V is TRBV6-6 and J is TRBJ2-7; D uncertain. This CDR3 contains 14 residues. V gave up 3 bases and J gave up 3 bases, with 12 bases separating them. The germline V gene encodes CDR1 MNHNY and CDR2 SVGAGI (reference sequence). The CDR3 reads CASSYTTLSYEQYF. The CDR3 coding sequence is TGTGCCAGCAGTTATACTACCCTCAGCTACGAGCAGTACTTC.

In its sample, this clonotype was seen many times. The DNA for the CDR3 is TGTGCCAGCAGCTTAGCTTCAGTATTTGGCAGGGGAGGGCGGAAGTACTTC. Amino acid sequence: CASSLASVFGRGGRKYF. This rearrangement joins TRBV7-2 to TRBJ2-4, with a weak D call TRBD2 (7 bases). The CDR3 sequence is 17 residues long. Per the germline V gene, CDR1 is SGHTA and CDR2 is FQGNSA. Trimming pared 0 bases from V and 14 bases from J, leaving 26 bases between.

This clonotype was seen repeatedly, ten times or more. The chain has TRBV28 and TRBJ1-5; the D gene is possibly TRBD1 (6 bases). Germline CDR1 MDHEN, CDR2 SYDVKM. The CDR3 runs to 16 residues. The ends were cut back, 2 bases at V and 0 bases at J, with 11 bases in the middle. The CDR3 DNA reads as TGTGCCAGCAGTTTACCAGGGGTCCATAGCAATCAGCCCCAGCATTTT. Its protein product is CASSLPGVHSNQPQHF. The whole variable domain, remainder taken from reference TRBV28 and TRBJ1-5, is DVKVTQSSRYLVKRTGEKVFLECVQDMDHENMFWYRQDPGLGLRLIYFSYDVKMKEKGDIPEGYSVSREKKERFSLILESASTNQTSMYLCASSLPGVHSNQPQHFGDGTRLSIL.

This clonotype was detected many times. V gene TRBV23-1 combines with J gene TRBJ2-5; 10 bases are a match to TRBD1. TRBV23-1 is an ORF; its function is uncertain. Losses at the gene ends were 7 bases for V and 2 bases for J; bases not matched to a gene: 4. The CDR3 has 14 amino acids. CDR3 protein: CASTADRGQETQYF. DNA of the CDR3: TGCGCCAGCACTGCGGACAGGGGGCAAGAGACCCAGTACTTC.

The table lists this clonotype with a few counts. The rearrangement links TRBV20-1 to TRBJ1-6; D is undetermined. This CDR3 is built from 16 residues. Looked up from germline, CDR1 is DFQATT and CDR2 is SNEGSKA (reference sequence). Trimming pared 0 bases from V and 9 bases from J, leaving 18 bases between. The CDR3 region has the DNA TGCAGTGCTAGAGATAGTAAGGTGACGTGGGGTTCACCCCTCCACTTT. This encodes CSARDSKVTWGSPLHF.

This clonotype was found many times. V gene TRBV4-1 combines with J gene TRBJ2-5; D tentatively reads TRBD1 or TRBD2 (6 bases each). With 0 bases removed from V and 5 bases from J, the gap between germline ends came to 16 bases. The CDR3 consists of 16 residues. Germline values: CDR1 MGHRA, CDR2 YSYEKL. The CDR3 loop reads CASSQEVTGAGETQYF. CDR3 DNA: TGCGCCAGCAGCCAAGAAGTGACGGGGGCAGGGGAGACCCAGTACTTC.

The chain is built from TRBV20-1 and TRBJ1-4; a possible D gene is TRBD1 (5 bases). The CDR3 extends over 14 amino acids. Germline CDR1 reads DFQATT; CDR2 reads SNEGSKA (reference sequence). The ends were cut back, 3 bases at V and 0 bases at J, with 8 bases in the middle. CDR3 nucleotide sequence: TGCAGTGCTAGGAAGACAGCAACTAATGAAAAACTGTTTTTT. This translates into CSARKTATNEKLFF.

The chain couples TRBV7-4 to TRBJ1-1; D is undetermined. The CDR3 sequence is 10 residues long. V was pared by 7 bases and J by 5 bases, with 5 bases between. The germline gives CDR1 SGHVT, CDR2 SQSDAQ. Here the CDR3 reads CASIETEAFF. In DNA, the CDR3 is TGTGCCAGCATAGAGACTGAAGCTTTCTTT.

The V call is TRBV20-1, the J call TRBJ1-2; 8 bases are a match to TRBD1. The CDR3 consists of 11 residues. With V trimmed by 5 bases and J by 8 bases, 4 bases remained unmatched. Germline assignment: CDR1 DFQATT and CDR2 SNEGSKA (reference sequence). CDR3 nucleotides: TGCAGTGCTCCGACAGGGGAGGGCTACACCTTC. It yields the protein CSAPTGEGYTF.

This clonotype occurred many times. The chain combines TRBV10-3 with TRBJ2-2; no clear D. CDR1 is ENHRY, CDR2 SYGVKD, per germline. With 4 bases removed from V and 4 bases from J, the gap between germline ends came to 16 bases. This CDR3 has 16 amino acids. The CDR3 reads CAISGNKGLGTGELFF. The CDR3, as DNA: TGTGCCATCAGTGGAAATAAAGGCTTGGGCACCGGGGAGCTGTTTTTT.

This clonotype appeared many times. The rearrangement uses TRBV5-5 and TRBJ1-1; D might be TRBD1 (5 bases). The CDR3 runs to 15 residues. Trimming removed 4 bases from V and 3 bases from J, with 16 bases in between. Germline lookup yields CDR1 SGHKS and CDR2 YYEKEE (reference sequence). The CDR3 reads CASSNQGLGDTEAFF. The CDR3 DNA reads TGTGCCAGCAGCAATCAGGGTCTAGGGGACACTGAAGCTTTCTTT.

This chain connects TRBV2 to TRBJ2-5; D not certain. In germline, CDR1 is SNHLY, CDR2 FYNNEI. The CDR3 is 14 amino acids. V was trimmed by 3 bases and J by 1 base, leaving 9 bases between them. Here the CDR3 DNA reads TGTGCCAGCAGTGACGGGCTGACCCAAGAGACCCAGTACTTC. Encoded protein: CASSDGLTQETQYF.

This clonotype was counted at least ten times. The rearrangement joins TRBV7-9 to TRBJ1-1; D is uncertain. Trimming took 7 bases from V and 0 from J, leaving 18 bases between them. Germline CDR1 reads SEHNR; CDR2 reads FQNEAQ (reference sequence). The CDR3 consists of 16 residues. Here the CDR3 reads CASTPGSGPLNTEAFF. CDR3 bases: TGTGCCAGCACCCCCGGGTCCGGGCCCTTGAACACTGAAGCTTTCTTT.

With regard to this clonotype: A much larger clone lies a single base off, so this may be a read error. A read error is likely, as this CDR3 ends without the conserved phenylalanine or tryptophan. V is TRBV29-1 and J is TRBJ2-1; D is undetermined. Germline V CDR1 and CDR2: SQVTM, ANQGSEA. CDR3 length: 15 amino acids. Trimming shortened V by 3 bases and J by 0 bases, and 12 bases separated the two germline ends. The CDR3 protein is CSVETAMSSYNEQFL. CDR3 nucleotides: TGCAGCGTTGAGACCGCTATGAGCTCCTACAATGAGCAGTTCCTC.

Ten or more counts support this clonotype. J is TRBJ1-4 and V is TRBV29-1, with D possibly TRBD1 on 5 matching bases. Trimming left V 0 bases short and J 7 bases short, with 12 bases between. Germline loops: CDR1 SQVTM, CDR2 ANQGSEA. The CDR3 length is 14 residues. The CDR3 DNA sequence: TGCAGCGTTGAAGATGGGCAGGGTAGTGAAAAACTGTTTTTT. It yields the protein CSVEDGQGSEKLFF.

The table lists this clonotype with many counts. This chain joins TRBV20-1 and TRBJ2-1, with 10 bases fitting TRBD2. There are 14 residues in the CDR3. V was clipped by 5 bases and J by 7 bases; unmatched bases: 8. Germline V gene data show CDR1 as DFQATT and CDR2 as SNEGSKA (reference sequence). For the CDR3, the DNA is TGCAGTGCTCCCAAGCGGGGGGGGAGAAATGAGCAGTTCTTC. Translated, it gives CSAPKRGGRNEQFF.

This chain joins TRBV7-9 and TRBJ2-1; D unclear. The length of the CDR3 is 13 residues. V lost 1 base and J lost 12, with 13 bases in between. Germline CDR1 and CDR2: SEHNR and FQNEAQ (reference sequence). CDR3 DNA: TGTGCCAGCAGCTTAGAAGACGCCATGTGGCAGTTCTTC. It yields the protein CASSLEDAMWQFF.

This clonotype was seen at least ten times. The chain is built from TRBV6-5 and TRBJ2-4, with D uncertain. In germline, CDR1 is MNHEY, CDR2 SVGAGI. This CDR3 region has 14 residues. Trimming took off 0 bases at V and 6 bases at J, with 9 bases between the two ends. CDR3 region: CASSYSKLGNIQYF. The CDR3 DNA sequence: TGTGCCAGCAGTTACTCGAAATTGGGAAACATTCAGTACTTC.

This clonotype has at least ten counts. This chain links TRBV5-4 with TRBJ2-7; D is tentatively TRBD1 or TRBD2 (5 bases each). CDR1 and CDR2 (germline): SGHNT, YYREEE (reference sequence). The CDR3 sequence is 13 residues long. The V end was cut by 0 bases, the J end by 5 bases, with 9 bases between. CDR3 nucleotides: TGTGCCAGCAGCTTGGTTGAGGGGAACGAGCAGTACGTC. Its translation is CASSLVEGNEQYV.

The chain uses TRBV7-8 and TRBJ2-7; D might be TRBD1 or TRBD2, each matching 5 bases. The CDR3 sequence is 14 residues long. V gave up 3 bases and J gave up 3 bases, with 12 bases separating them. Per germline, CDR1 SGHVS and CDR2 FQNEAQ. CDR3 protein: CASSLVAGSYEQYF. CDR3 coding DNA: TGTGCCAGCAGCTTGGTTGCAGGGAGCTACGAGCAGTACTTC. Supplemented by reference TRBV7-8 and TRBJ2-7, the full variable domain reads GAGVSQSPRYKVAKRGQDVALRCDPISGHVSLFWYQQALGQGPEFLTYFQNEAQLDKSGLPSDRFFAERPEGSVSTLKIQRTQQEDSAVYLCASSLVAGSYEQYFGPGTRLTVT.

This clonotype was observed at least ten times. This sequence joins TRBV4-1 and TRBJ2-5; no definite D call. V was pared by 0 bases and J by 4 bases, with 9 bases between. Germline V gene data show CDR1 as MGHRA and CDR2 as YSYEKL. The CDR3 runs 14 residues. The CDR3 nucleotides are TGCGCCAGCAGCCAAGAAATCCTAGGAGAGACCCAGTACTTC. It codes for CASSQEILGETQYF.

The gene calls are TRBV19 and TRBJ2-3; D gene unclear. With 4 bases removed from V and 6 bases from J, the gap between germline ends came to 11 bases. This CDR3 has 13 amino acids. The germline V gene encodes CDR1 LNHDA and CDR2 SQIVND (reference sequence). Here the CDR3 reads CASSTVGSDTQYF. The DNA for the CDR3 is TGTGCCAGTAGTACCGTCGGAAGCGATACGCAGTATTTT.